One and the same sample provided the 17 T cell receptor beta chains below, sequenced in a study of blood T cells in healthy people across ages. Combining a sample-barcoded 5' primer with a J-beta primer mix, a second PCR ran for about 6 to 12 cycles. TCRdb fed the 5' RACE reads into MiXCR, producing one record per CDR3 protein. The repertoire consists of around 1.1 million distinct CDR3 sequences, with under 40% occurring once and the leading ten covering around 13%. The sample comprised blood. The receptors here all came from a man younger than 35 in good health.

The table lists this clonotype with many counts. This chain links TRBV5-1 with TRBJ2-2, with 8 bases fitting TRBD2. V lost 2 bases and J lost 1; bases outside the gene matches: 1. From germline, CDR1 is SGHRS and CDR2 YFSETQ. The CDR3 length is 15 residues. The CDR3 DNA sequence: TGCGCCAGCAGCTTAGCGGGGGAGAACACCGGGGAGCTGTTTTTT. This sequence encodes CASSLAGENTGELFF.

This chain connects TRBV6-5 to TRBJ2-2, with 7 bases aligning to TRBD1. The CDR3 is made up of 18 amino acids. With 4 bases clipped from V and 5 bases from J, the junction kept 16 bases outside the gene matches. Germline V lookup: CDR1 MNHEY, CDR2 SVGAGI. DNA of the CDR3: TGTGCCAGCAGTTCCGGCTTCGACCGGGACAGCAAGACCGGGGAGCTGTTTTTT. Its translation is CASSSGFDRDSKTGELFF.

This chain links TRBV20-1 with TRBJ1-2, with TRBD1 identical over 11 bases. The germline V gene encodes CDR1 DFQATT and CDR2 SNEGSKA (reference sequence). The V gene end was trimmed by 4 bases and the J gene end by 4 bases; junction bases not matched to a gene: 5. The CDR3 contains 14 residues. The CDR3 region has the DNA TGCAGTGCTAAGGCCGGGACAGGGGGCTATGGCTACACCTTC. Translating it yields CSAKAGTGGYGYTF.

This clonotype was detected a few times. The chain combines TRBV10-3 with TRBJ2-2; a possible D gene is TRBD2 (6 bases). This CDR3 has 15 amino acids. Germline CDR1 is ENHRY and CDR2 is SYGVKD. The ends were cut back, 4 bases at V and 4 bases at J, with 13 bases in the middle. The CDR3 DNA sequence: TGTGCCATCAGTGTCGGAGGGATCGGCACCGGGGAGCTGTTTTTT. Translating gives CAISVGGIGTGELFF.

This clonotype was seen a handful of times. The chain carries TRBV29-1 and TRBJ1-1; D call uncertain. Per germline, CDR1 SQVTM and CDR2 ANQGSEA. This CDR3 comprises 14 residues. V gave up 2 bases and J gave up 2 bases, with 12 bases separating them. CDR3 nucleotides: TGCAGCGTTGAATCCCACAAACTTAACACTGAAGCTTTCTTT. It translates to CSVESHKLNTEAFF.

The V gene is TRBV9, the J gene TRBJ2-1, with D maybe TRBD2 (5 bases). With 4 bases removed from V and 0 bases from J, the gap between germline ends came to 14 bases. The germline CDR1 and CDR2 sequences are SGDLS and YYNGEE. The CDR3 sequence is 16 residues long. CDR3 DNA sequence: TGTGCCAGCAGCCGGGGTAGCCGGAGCTCCTACAATGAGCAGTTCTTC. Translated: CASSRGSRSSYNEQFF. Looking up the rest from reference TRBV9 and TRBJ2-1 gives the full variable domain: DSGVTQTPKHLITATGQRVTLRCSPRSGDLSVYWYQQSLDQGLQFLIQYYNGEERAKGNILERFSAQQFPDLHSELNLSSLELGDSALYFCASSRGSRSSYNEQFFGPGTRLTVL.

V is TRBV6-6 and J is TRBJ2-5; TRBD1 matches at 12 bases. CDR3 length: 15 amino acids. CDR1 MNHNY and CDR2 SVGAGI come from the germline V gene (reference sequence). After removal of 6 bases from V and 3 bases from J, the junction contained 5 bases not matched to a gene. CDR3 region: CASRPGTGGEETQYF. The DNA of the CDR3 is TGTGCCAGCAGACCCGGGACAGGGGGCGAAGAGACCCAGTACTTC.

This chain joins TRBV2 and TRBJ1-4; 7 nucleotides agree with TRBD1. The germline V gene encodes CDR1 SNHLY and CDR2 FYNNEI. CDR3 size: 16 residues. V lost 4 bases to trimming and J lost 7 bases; unmatched junction nucleotides: 12. CDR3 DNA: TGTGCCAGCAGTGTTTACAGGGGCCGCGCTCGTGAAAAACTGTTTTTT. Translation gives CASSVYRGRAREKLFF.

The chain carries TRBV20-1 and TRBJ1-1; 8 bases agree with TRBD1. The germline CDR1 and CDR2 sequences are DFQATT and SNEGSKA (reference sequence). The V segment lost 5 bases and the J segment 5 bases; nucleotides outside the gene matches: 10. The CDR3 loop spans 14 amino acids. In DNA form, the CDR3 reads TGCAGTGCTCGGCCCCAGGGGGCTTGGACTGAAGCTTTCTTT. Translating it yields CSARPQGAWTEAFF.

This clonotype has a handful of counts. This CDR3 reads CASRSLSGATYNEQFF. Here the CDR3 DNA reads TGTGCCAGCAGGAGCCTTAGCGGGGCAACCTACAATGAGCAGTTCTTC. J is TRBJ2-1 and V is TRBV28, with 8 nucleotides matching TRBD2. The CDR3 is 16 amino acids. Germline V CDR1 and CDR2: MDHEN, SYDVKM. The V and J ends lost 6 bases and 2 bases, in that order; junction bases with no gene match: 9.

V and J are TRBV20-1 and TRBJ1-1; perhaps TRBD1 as D (5 bases). Trimming left V 4 bases short and J 0 bases short, with 12 bases between. Germline V gene sequence: CDR1 DFQATT, CDR2 SNEGSKA (reference sequence). The CDR3 length is 14 residues. The CDR3 loop is CSAMGRGMNTEAFF. The CDR3 nucleotides are TGCAGTGCTATGGGACGGGGCATGAACACTGAAGCTTTCTTT.

As regards this clonotype: This may be a read error: a much more frequent sequence differs by one nucleotide. CDR3 nucleotide sequence: TGCAGCGTTACCCAGTACAATGAGCAGTTCTTC. This sequence encodes CSVTQYNEQFF. This rearrangement joins TRBV29-1 to TRBJ2-1; no clear D. V was pared by 5 bases and J by 4 bases, with 6 bases between. Germline V gene data show CDR1 as SQVTM and CDR2 as ANQGSEA. CDR3 length: 11 amino acids.

The chain employs TRBV5-6 and TRBJ1-5; TRBD1 matches at 9 bases. Per germline, CDR1 SGHDT and CDR2 YYEEEE. The CDR3 extends over 18 amino acids. Trimming at V came to 1 base and at J to 4 bases, leaving 12 bases not matched to a gene. The DNA for the CDR3 is TGTGCCAGCAGCTTGTATACAGGGGGCCAGGGGCGAAATCAGCCCCAGCATTTT. It specifies CASSLYTGGQGRNQPQHF.

The V call is TRBV12-3 or TRBV12-4, the J call TRBJ1-2, with TRBD1 matching 12 bases. This CDR3 is built from 16 residues. Trimming removed 6 bases from V and 4 bases from J; junction bases left unmatched: 9. The DNA of the CDR3 is TGTGCCAGCAGCCCGGGACAGGGGGCGCCCTTCTATGGCTACACCTTC. It specifies CASSPGQGAPFYGYTF.

V usage is TRBV20-1 and J usage is TRBJ2-2; D is uncertain. Germline V gene lookup returns CDR1 DFQATT and CDR2 SNEGSKA (reference sequence). Trimming took off 3 bases at V and 6 bases at J, with 11 bases between the two ends. This CDR3 is 13 amino acids long. CDR3 DNA sequence: TGCAGTGCTAGCACAATAGGAGCCGGGGAGCTGTTTTTT. It codes for CSASTIGAGELFF.

This clonotype was recorded a few times. The chain employs TRBV4-2 and TRBJ2-5, with 7 bases that match TRBD1. The length of the CDR3 is 15 residues. V gave up 3 bases and J gave up 1 base; unmatched junction bases: 5. Germline assignment: CDR1 LGHNA and CDR2 YNFKEQ. The CDR3 DNA follows: TGTGCCAGCAGCCACGTTACAGGGGCCCAAGAGACCCAGTACTTC. It encodes CASSHVTGAQETQYF.

In this sample, this clonotype turned up a few times. The CDR3 loop is CASSLAGPYSNQPQHF. The CDR3 nucleotides read TGTGCCAGCAGTTTGGCAGGGCCATATAGCAATCAGCCCCAGCATTTT. The chain carries TRBV27 and TRBJ1-5, with D perhaps matching TRBD1 (5 bases). V dropped 3 bases and J dropped 0 bases, with 12 bases sitting between them. Germline CDR1 reads MNHEY; CDR2 reads SMNVEV (reference sequence). This CDR3 comprises 16 residues.